This TCR beta chain derives from a study of CD8 T cells in Susac syndrome. The CDR3 is made up of 14 amino acids. V lost 0 bases, J lost 6 bases, and 2 bases stayed unmatched. Germline V gene data show CDR1 as ENHRY and CDR2 as SYGVKD. An amount of RNA that ranged from roughly 0.45 to 1 ug was reverse transcribed with random hexamers. The amplification used immunoSEQ multiplex PCR on TCR beta CDR3; it spanned 54 Vbeta and 13 Jbeta. TCRdb redid the calling of the immunoSEQ multiplex PCR reads with MiXCR, one entry per CDR3 protein. This table has approximately 170,000 distinct CDR3 sequences, roughly 95% appearing once. TCR beta sequences were obtained from blood CD8+ and CD4+ T cells. Negative isolation yielded the CD8+ and CD4+ T cells, while FACS enriched the TEMRA cells.

The chain carries TRBV10-3 and TRBJ1-5; 7 nucleotides align to TRBD1. The sample taken for sequencing was CD4+ T cells from PBMCs. The sequence derives from a human donor in good health. CDR3 sequence: CAISESAGGQPQHF. For the CDR3, the DNA is TGTGCCATCAGTGAGTCAGCAGGGGGTCAGCCCCAGCATTTT.